The 8 T cell receptor beta chains reported below all come from one sample, sequenced in a study of cytomegalovirus exposure and HLA in healthy donors (dated by TCRdb to the late 2010s). To prepare the library, the immunoSEQ multiplex PCR assay was applied. Held by TCRdb, this immuneACCESS table contains in-frame sequences only and omits some clones. Under half of the omission traces to an unresolved V gene where checked; the cause of the rest is unknown. The sample data list more than 80,000 clones, and about nine tenths of these were observed just once. The ten most abundant clones make up about 1.8% of the sample. The sequenced sample was PBMCs. The origin of the receptors is a woman aged 18-29 years in good health and CMV-seropositive.

J is TRBJ2-5 and V is TRBV4-1; tentative D call: TRBD1 (6 bases). Germline V gives CDR1 MGHRA, CDR2 YSYEKL. The V end was cut by 8 bases, the J end by 0 bases, with 16 bases between. This CDR3 contains 15 residues. The CDR3 spells CASEMGQGYQETQYF. Written as DNA, the CDR3 is TGCGCCAGCGAAATGGGGCAGGGGTACCAAGAGACCCAGTACTTC.

This chain uses TRBV27 with TRBJ1-2, with D perhaps matching TRBD1 (5 bases). Germline CDR1 is MNHEY and CDR2 is SMNVEV (reference sequence). This CDR3 contains 14 residues. V lost 2 bases to trimming and J lost 3 bases, with 10 bases between them. The DNA of the CDR3 is TGTGCCAGCAGTTTAGGGGGGGGGTACTATGGCTACACCTTC. Encoded protein: CASSLGGGYYGYTF.

The gene calls are TRBV29-1 and TRBJ2-3; 12 bases match TRBD1. The germline CDR1 and CDR2 sequences are SQVTM and ANQGSEA. The CDR3 is 16 residues long. V was pared by 6 bases and J by 3 bases, with 10 bases of the junction left unmatched. The CDR3 bases are TGCAGCGTCCACAGGGGACAGGGGGCAGGGACAGATACGCAGTATTTT. Translated: CSVHRGQGAGTDTQYF.

The chain recombines TRBV18 with TRBJ2-1, with D maybe TRBD2 (6 bases). Trimming took 6 bases from V and 8 from J, leaving 17 bases between them. Germline V CDR1 and CDR2: KGHSH, LQKENI. CDR3 size: 14 residues. For the CDR3, the DNA is TGTGCCAGCTCGGGAGGCAAGTGGGGCCATGAGCAGTTCTTC. Its protein product is CASSGGKWGHEQFF.

The V call is TRBV7-2, the J call TRBJ2-1; 9 bases line up with TRBD1. This CDR3 has 15 residues. CDR1 and CDR2 (germline): SGHTA, FQGNSA. The J segment lost 5 bases and the V segment lost 5 bases, leaving 7 bases of the junction unmatched. CDR3 protein: CASSPGTGRNNEQFF. The DNA of the CDR3 is TGTGCCAGCAGCCCCGGGACAGGGCGTAACAATGAGCAGTTCTTC.

The table lists this clone with a few counts. Relative to the germline gene, one junction end is altered; a read error may explain this. This chain links TRBV2 with TRBJ1-2; D is possibly TRBD1 (6 bases). Looked up from germline, CDR1 is SNHLY and CDR2 is FYNNEI. This CDR3 contains 10 residues. CDR3 DNA sequence: TGTGCCAGCAGTGTGCAGGGGCCCGCCTTC. Its protein product is CASSVQGPAF.

V is TRBV6-5 and J is TRBJ2-3; TRBD2 agrees at 11 bases. The CDR3 totals 14 residues. CDR1 and CDR2 (germline): MNHEY, SVGAGI. With 4 bases clipped from V and 6 bases from J, the junction kept 3 bases outside the gene matches. CDR3 sequence (DNA): TGTGCCAGCAGTTTAGCGGGGGGGCTTGATACGCAGTATTTT. This encodes CASSLAGGLDTQYF.

The sample holds one count of this clone. The CDR3 region is CAISEQADPYEQYF. The CDR3, as DNA: TGTGCCATCAGCGAGCAAGCGGACCCGTACGAGCAGTACTTC. The V and J genes are TRBV10-3 and TRBJ2-7; possible D gene TRBD2, 5 bases. The CDR3 length is 14 residues. The V gene lost 6 bases and the J gene lost 4 bases, with 16 bases spanning the gap. Germline V gene lookup returns CDR1 ENHRY and CDR2 SYGVKD.